Presented here are 24 T cell receptor beta chains from one specimen sequenced in a study of T cell responses to AZD1222 COVID-19 vaccine. Sequencing used immunoSEQ multiplex PCR; TCRdb keeps in-frame clones, though not all of them. The sample contains around 81,000 clones, about 84% of which appear only once. Material: peripheral blood, obtained on day 0 of AZD1222 vaccination. These receptor sequences come from an adult in good health.

The chain carries TRBV5-6 and TRBJ1-3, with 9 bases lining up with TRBD1. The germline V gene has CDR1 SGHDT and CDR2 YYEEEE. J was trimmed by 0 bases and V by 4 bases; bases with no gene match: 11. The CDR3 totals 18 residues. In DNA, the CDR3 is TGTGCCAGCAGCATACCGGGACAGGGAGTCCTCTCTGGAAACACCATATATTTT. Translating it yields CASSIPGQGVLSGNTIYF.

The gene calls are TRBV30 and TRBJ1-2; D may be TRBD1 (6 bases). Trimming cost V 3 bases and J 6 bases, with 11 bases left between them. This CDR3 comprises 12 residues. Germline V gives CDR1 GTSNPN, CDR2 SVGIG (reference sequence). CDR3 DNA sequence: TGTGCCTGGAGGCAAAAGGGGGATGGCTACACCTTC. Amino acid sequence: CAWRQKGDGYTF.

The chain couples TRBV2 to TRBJ2-4; tentative D call: TRBD2 (5 bases). The CDR3 runs 15 residues. CDR1 is SNHLY and CDR2 is FYNNEI in the germline V gene. Trimming took 4 bases from V and 8 from J, leaving 18 bases between them. CDR3 amino acids: CASSGHGVAVHIQYF. The DNA of the CDR3 is TGTGCCAGCAGTGGCCACGGGGTGGCAGTGCACATTCAGTACTTC.

This clone was observed a few times. This rearrangement joins TRBV2 to TRBJ1-2; D is ambiguous. The germline V and J ends were trimmed by 4 bases and 4 bases, with 10 bases remaining between them. Germline lookup yields CDR1 SNHLY and CDR2 FYNNEI. The length of the CDR3 is 13 residues. CDR3 sequence reads: CASSAATLYGYTF. For the CDR3, the DNA is TGTGCCAGCAGTGCGGCAACCCTCTATGGCTACACCTTC.

The chain employs TRBV9 and TRBJ1-1; 8 nucleotides line up with TRBD1. The ends lost 3 bases at V and 4 bases at J; junction bases unmatched: 5. Per the germline V gene, CDR1 is SGDLS and CDR2 is YYNGEE. The CDR3 extends over 14 amino acids. CDR3 sequence (DNA): TGTGCCAGCAGCGCAGACAGGGGTCGCACTGAAGCTTTCTTT. This translates into CASSADRGRTEAFF.

The chain links TRBV9 to TRBJ2-1; TRBD2 aligns across 8 bases. V lost 3 bases and J lost 3; bases outside the gene matches: 5. The germline gives CDR1 SGDLS, CDR2 YYNGEE. The CDR3 runs to 15 residues. The DNA of the CDR3 is TGTGCCAGCAGCGGGCGGGGGGCCTTCTACAATGAGCAGTTCTTC. As protein: CASSGRGAFYNEQFF.

This chain joins TRBV4-3 and TRBJ1-4; D gene unclear. Trimming removed 1 base at V and 5 bases at J, with 5 bases between. Germline values: CDR1 LGHNA, CDR2 YSLEER. CDR3 length: 13 amino acids. The DNA for the CDR3 is TGCGCCAGCAGCCAAGGTCGGAATGAAAAACTGTTTTTT. As protein: CASSQGRNEKLFF.

The chain has TRBV21-1 and TRBJ2-5; TRBD2, as called in the table, went unchecked against the DNA. TRBV21-1 is a pseudogene segment. This CDR3 has 15 residues. This chain's CDR3 is CASIGFDRSQETQYF. DNA for the CDR3: TGTGCCAGCATCGGATTCGACCGGAGCCAAGAGACCCAGTACTTC.

This clone occurred a few times. The chain is built from TRBV27 and TRBJ1-1; possibly TRBD1 for D (5 bases). Germline lookup yields CDR1 MNHEY and CDR2 SMNVEV (reference sequence). The length of the CDR3 is 13 residues. Trimming stripped 4 bases from V and 5 bases from J, with 11 bases between. The CDR3, as DNA: TGTGCCAGCAGTTGGGGGGAGCCTACTGAAGCTTTCTTT. Its translation: CASSWGEPTEAFF.

Written as DNA, the CDR3 is TGTGCCAGCAGCCAAGACGGGGGGGGAGTTTACGAAAAACTGTTTTTT. This encodes CASSQDGGGVYEKLFF. The genes are TRBV3-1 (or the pseudogene TRBV3-2) and TRBJ1-4; the D gene is possibly TRBD1 (5 bases). The germline V gene encodes CDR1 LGHDT and CDR2 YNNKEL (reference sequence). The CDR3 length is 16 residues. V lost 0 bases and J lost 8, with 16 bases in between.

The chain combines TRBV6-1 with TRBJ1-1; tentative D call: TRBD1 (5 bases). Germline CDR1 reads MNHNS; CDR2 reads SASEGT. The V end lost 2 bases, the J end lost 5 bases, and 15 bases lay between the germline ends. This CDR3 has 15 amino acids. In DNA form, the CDR3 reads TGTGCCAGCAGTGAAATGGTGGCAAAGGGGACTGAAGCTTTCTTT. Amino acid sequence: CASSEMVAKGTEAFF.

This clone has only a few counts. The V call is TRBV5-4, the J call TRBJ1-3; tentatively, D is TRBD1 (5 bases). CDR1 is SGHNT and CDR2 is YYREEE in the germline V gene (reference sequence). Trimming left V 4 bases short and J 2 bases short, with 7 bases between. This CDR3 spans 13 amino acids. The CDR3 DNA reads as TGTGCCAGCAGCCGGGGCACTGGAAACACCATATATTTT. Protein: CASSRGTGNTIYF.

The V gene is TRBV7-2, the J gene TRBJ2-1; D may be TRBD2 (6 bases). The V end lost 5 bases, the J end lost 8 bases, and 10 bases lay between the germline ends. The CDR3 covers 12 residues. Germline assignment: CDR1 SGHTA and CDR2 FQGNSA. The CDR3 nucleotides are TGTGCCAGCAGCCCTCCGGGGGATGAGCAGTTCTTC. As protein: CASSPPGDEQFF.

The chain recombines TRBV2 with TRBJ1-6, with 7 bases that match TRBD1. There are 14 residues in the CDR3. Per germline, CDR1 SNHLY and CDR2 FYNNEI. V gave up 7 bases and J gave up 5 bases; unmatched junction bases: 5. CDR3 nucleotides: TGTGCCAGCAAAGGGGGCAGCGATAATTCACCCCTCCACTTT. Translation gives CASKGGSDNSPLHF. The full variable domain, completed using reference TRBV2 and TRBJ1-6, is EPEVTQTPSHQVTQMGQEVILRCVPISNHLYFYWYRQILGQKVEFLVSFYNNEISEKSEIFDDQFSVERPDGSNFTLKIRSTKLEDSAMYFCASKGGSDNSPLHFGNGTRLTVT.

The chain joins TRBV2 to TRBJ2-3; D remains unclear. The CDR3 has 13 amino acids. CDR1 and CDR2 (germline): SNHLY, FYNNEI. V was clipped by 6 bases and J by 1 base, with 8 bases between them. In DNA form, the CDR3 reads TGTGCCAGCAGCTCCCTAGGCACAGATACGCAGTATTTT. Encoded protein: CASSSLGTDTQYF.

This clone turned up a few times. The rearrangement uses TRBV14 and TRBJ1-2, with D perhaps matching TRBD1 (5 bases). This CDR3 contains 12 residues. CDR1 and CDR2 from the germline V gene are SGHDN and FVKESK. V was trimmed by 6 bases and J by 3 bases, leaving 8 bases between them. CDR3 region: CASRGDDYGYTF. The CDR3 coding sequence is TGTGCCAGCAGGGGGGATGACTATGGCTACACCTTC.

The CDR3 sequence: CASSLGSSATNEKLFF. The CDR3 DNA sequence: TGCGCCAGCAGCTTGGGCAGCAGTGCAACTAATGAAAAACTGTTTTTT. The genes are TRBV5-1 and TRBJ1-4, with D unclear. The CDR3 sequence is 16 residues long. From germline, CDR1 is SGHRS and CDR2 YFSETQ. Trimming took off 0 bases at V and 0 bases at J, with 9 bases between the two ends.

J is TRBJ1-3 and V is TRBV10-3; D remains unclear. V was cut by 6 bases and J by 9 bases, with 18 bases left in between. The CDR3 has 14 amino acids. CDR1 ENHRY and CDR2 SYGVKD come from the germline V gene. CDR3 sequence reads: CAIRSVGPKGTIYF. CDR3 nucleotide sequence: TGTGCCATCAGGTCCGTTGGACCGAAAGGCACCATATATTTT.

A few counts support this clone. The CDR3 protein is CASSSPQAGITEAFF. The CDR3 DNA sequence: TGTGCCAGTAGTAGCCCCCAAGCCGGGATCACTGAAGCTTTCTTT. The chain carries TRBV19 and TRBJ1-1, with D unresolved. Germline loops: CDR1 LNHDA, CDR2 SQIVND (reference sequence). The CDR3 covers 15 residues. With 4 bases removed from V and 4 bases from J, the gap between germline ends came to 16 bases.

The J gene is TRBJ2-2, the V gene TRBV2, with 9 bases identical to TRBD2. The CDR3 runs 15 residues. CDR1 is SNHLY, CDR2 FYNNEI, per germline. V shed 4 bases, J shed 4 bases, and the junction held 4 bases outside the gene matches. In DNA, the CDR3 is TGTGCCAGCAGTGGACTAGCGGTGGGCACCGGGGAGCTGTTTTTT. The encoded protein is CASSGLAVGTGELFF.

The chain uses TRBV19 and TRBJ2-1, with D unresolved. The CDR3 has 11 residues. Trimming removed 5 bases at V and 8 bases at J, with 7 bases between. The germline CDR1 and CDR2 sequences are LNHDA and SQIVND (reference sequence). The CDR3 DNA follows: TGTGCCAGTAGTCGTGTGGATGAGCAGTTCTTC. This translates into CASSRVDEQFF.

This chain uses TRBV5-1 with TRBJ2-2; D is uncertain. Trimming took 0 bases from V and 0 from J, leaving 9 bases between them. Per the germline V gene, CDR1 is SGHRS and CDR2 is YFSETQ. The CDR3 runs to 16 residues. The CDR3 bases are TGCGCCAGCAGCTTGGTAGGTCAGGCGAACACCGGGGAGCTGTTTTTT. Translating it yields CASSLVGQANTGELFF.

This chain uses TRBV9 with TRBJ1-1; possible D gene TRBD1, 6 bases. V was shortened by 4 bases and J by 1 base, with 11 bases between the two germline ends. There are 14 residues in the CDR3. The germline CDR1 and CDR2 sequences are SGDLS and YYNGEE. CDR3 coding DNA: TGTGCCAGCAGCCCCGGGGACACGAACACTGAAGCTTTCTTT. This translates into CASSPGDTNTEAFF.

The chain uses TRBV5-8 and TRBJ2-1, with 9 bases identical to TRBD2. Germline CDR1 SGHTS, CDR2 YDEGEE. J lost 2 bases, V lost 4 bases, and 4 bases had no gene match. This CDR3 has 15 residues. CDR3 DNA: TGTGCCAGCAGCCGCGGGACTAGCACCTACAATGAGCAGTTCTTC. This encodes CASSRGTSTYNEQFF.